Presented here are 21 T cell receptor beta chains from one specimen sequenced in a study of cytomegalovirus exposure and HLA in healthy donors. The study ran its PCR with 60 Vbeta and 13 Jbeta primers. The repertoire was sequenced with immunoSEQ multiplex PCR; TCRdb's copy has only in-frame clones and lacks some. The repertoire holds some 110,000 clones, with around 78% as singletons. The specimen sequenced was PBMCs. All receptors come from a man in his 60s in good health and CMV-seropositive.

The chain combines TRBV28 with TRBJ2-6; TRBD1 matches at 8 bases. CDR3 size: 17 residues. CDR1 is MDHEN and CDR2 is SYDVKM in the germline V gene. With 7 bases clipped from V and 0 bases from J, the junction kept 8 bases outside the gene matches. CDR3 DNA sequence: TGTGCCAGCACCGTCGGGACAGGTAACTCTGGGGCCAACGTCCTGACTTTC. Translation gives CASTVGTGNSGANVLTF.

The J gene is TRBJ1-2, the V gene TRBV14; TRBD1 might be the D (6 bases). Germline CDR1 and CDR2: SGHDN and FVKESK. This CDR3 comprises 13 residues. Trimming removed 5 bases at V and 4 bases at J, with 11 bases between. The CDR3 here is CASSLDRTYGYTF. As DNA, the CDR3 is TGTGCCAGCAGCTTAGACAGGACCTATGGCTACACCTTC.

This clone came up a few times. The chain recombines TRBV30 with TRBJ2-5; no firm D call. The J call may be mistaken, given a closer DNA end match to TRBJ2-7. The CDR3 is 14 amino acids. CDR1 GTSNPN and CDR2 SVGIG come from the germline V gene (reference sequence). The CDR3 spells CAWRRIPRSYEQYF. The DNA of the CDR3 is TGTGCCTGGAGGAGAATTCCCCGCTCCTACGAGCAGTACTTC.

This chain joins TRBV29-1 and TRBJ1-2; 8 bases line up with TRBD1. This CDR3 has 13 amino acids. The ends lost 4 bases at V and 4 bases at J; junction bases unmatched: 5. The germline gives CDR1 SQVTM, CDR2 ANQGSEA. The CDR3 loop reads CSVGTGQGYGYTF. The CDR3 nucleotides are TGCAGCGTTGGGACAGGGCAGGGCTATGGCTACACCTTC.

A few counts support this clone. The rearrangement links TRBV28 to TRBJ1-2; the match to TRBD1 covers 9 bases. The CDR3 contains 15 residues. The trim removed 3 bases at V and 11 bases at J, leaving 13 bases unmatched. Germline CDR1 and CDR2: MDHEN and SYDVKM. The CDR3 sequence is CASSFLETDRGGYTF. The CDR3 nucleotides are TGTGCCAGCAGTTTTTTAGAAACCGACAGGGGGGGTTACACCTTC.

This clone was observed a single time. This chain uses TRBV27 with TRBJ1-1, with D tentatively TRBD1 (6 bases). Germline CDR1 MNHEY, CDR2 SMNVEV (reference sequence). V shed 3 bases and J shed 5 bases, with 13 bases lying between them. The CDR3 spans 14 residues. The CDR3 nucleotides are TGTGCCAGCAGTTTCCAGGGGTCCGGGACTGAAGCTTTCTTT. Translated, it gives CASSFQGSGTEAFF.

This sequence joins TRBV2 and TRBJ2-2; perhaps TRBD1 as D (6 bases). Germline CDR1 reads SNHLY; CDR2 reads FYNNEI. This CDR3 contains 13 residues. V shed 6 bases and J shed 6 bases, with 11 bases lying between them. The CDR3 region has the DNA TGTGCCAGCAGCCAAGACAGGTCCGGGGAGCTGTTTTTT. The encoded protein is CASSQDRSGELFF.

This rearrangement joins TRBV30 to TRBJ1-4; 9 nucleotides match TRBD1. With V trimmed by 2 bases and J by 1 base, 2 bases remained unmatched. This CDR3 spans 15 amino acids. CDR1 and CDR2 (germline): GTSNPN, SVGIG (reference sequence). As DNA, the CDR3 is TGTGCCTGGAGTCGGGACAGGGTAACTAATGAAAAACTGTTTTTT. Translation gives CAWSRDRVTNEKLFF.

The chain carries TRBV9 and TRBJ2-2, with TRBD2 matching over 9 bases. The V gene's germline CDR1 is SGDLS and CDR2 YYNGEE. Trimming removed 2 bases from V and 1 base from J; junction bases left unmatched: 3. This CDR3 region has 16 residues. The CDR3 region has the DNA TGTGCCAGCAGCGTTGGTAGCGGGGGGAACACCGGGGAGCTGTTTTTT. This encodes CASSVGSGGNTGELFF.

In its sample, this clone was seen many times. The CDR3: CAISQPGLAGGQEGTQYF. The CDR3 DNA reads as TGTGCCATCAGCCAACCGGGACTAGCGGGGGGGCAGGAAGGAACCCAGTACTTC. The chain employs TRBV10-3 and TRBJ2-5; the match to TRBD2 covers 16 bases. With 6 bases clipped from V and 8 bases from J, the junction kept 15 bases outside the gene matches. CDR3 size: 18 residues. The germline CDR1 and CDR2 sequences are ENHRY and SYGVKD.

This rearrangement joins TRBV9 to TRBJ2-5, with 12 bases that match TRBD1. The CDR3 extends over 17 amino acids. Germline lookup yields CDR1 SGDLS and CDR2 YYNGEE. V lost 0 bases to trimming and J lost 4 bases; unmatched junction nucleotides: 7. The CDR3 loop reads CASSVEFGTGGPETQYF. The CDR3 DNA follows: TGTGCCAGCAGCGTAGAATTCGGGACAGGGGGCCCAGAGACCCAGTACTTC.

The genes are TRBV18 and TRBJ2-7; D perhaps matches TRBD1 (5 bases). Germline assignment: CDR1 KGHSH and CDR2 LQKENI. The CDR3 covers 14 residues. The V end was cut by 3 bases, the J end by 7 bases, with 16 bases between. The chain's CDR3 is CASSPATGPGEQYF. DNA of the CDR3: TGTGCCAGCTCACCGGCTACAGGCCCAGGGGAGCAGTACTTC.

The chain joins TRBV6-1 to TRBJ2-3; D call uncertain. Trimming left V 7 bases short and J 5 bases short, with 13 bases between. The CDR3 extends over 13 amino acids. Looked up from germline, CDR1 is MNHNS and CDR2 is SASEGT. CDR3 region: CASTATTRDTQYF. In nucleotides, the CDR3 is TGTGCCAGCACCGCGACAACAAGAGATACGCAGTATTTT.

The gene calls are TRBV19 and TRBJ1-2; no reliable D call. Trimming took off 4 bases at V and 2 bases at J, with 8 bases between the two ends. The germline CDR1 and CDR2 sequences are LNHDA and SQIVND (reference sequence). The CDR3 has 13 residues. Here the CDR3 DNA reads TGTGCCAGTAGTACCTGGCCGAACTATGGCTACACCTTC. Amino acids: CASSTWPNYGYTF.

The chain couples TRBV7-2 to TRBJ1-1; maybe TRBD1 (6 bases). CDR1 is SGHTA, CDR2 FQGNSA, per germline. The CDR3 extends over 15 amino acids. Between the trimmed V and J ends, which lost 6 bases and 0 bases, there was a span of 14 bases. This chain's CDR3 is CASSPRGGMNTEAFF. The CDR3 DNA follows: TGTGCCAGCAGTCCCCGAGGGGGTATGAACACTGAAGCTTTCTTT.

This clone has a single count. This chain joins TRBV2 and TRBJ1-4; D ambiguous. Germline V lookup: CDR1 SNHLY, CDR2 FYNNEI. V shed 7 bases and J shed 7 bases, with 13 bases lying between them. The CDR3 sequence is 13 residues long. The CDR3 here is CASIRGEGEKLFF. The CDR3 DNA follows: TGTGCCAGCATACGGGGTGAGGGTGAAAAACTGTTTTTT.

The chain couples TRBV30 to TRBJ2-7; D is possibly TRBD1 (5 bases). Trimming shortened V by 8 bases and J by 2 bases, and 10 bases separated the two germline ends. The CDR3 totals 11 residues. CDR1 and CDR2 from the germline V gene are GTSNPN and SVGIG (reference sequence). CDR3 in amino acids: CAGSGTYEQYF. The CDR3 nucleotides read TGTGCCGGTTCAGGGACCTACGAGCAGTACTTC.

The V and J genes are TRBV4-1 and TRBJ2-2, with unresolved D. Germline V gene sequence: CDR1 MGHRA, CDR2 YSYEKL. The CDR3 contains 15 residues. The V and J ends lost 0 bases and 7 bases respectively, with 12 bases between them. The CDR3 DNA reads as TGCGCCAGCAGCCAAGATCAGTCATCAAACGGGGAGCTGTTTTTT. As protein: CASSQDQSSNGELFF.

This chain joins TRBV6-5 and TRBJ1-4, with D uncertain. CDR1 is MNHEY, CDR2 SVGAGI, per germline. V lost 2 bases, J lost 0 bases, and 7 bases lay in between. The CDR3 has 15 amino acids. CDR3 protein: CASSYGGATNEKLFF. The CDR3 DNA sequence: TGTGCCAGCAGTTACGGCGGGGCAACTAATGAAAAACTGTTTTTT.

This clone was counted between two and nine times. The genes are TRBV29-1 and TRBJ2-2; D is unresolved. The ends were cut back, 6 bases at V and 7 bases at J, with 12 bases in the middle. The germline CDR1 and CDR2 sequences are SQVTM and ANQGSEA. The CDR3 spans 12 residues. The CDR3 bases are TGCAGCGTGTCACGCGGCGGCGGGGAGCTGTTTTTT. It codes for CSVSRGGGELFF.

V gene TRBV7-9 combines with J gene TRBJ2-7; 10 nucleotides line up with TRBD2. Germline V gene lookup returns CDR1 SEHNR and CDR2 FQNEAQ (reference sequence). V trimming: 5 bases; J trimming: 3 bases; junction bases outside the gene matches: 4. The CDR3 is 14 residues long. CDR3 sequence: CASSPSGGFYEQYF. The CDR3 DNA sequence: TGTGCCAGCAGCCCTAGCGGGGGATTCTACGAGCAGTACTTC.